The TCR beta chain described here comes from a study of T-cell reconstitution after alpha-beta-depleted transplantation in children. This CDR3 comprises 14 residues. Looked up from germline, CDR1 is MNHNS and CDR2 is SASEGT. Trimming pared 4 bases from V and 6 bases from J, leaving 16 bases between. During its preparation, the TCRbeta library received unique molecular identifiers. TCRdb fed the PCR reads into MiXCR, producing one record per CDR3 protein. The table lists 450,000 to 600,000 distinct CDR3 sequences, about 17% of them singletons, with approximately 3% in the top ten. This clonotype has a single count.

This clonotype originated in a human donor who donated a stem cell graft to a child with acute lymphoblastic leukemia. The V gene is TRBV6-1, the J gene TRBJ2-7; TRBD1 or TRBD2 may be the D gene (5 bases each). The source was PBMCs from the stem cell graft donor, collected from the stem cell graft. The CDR3 DNA is TGTGCCAGCAGTGTTGAACGGGGCCTGTCCGAGCAGTACTTC. Translating it yields CASSVERGLSEQYF.